The following is a T cell receptor beta chain sequence with its context. Its antigen is still unknown. This specimen comes from a study of monozygotic twins with inflammatory bowel disease. TCRdb re-called the 5' RACE reads; one entry per CDR3 protein, DNA not given. This sample's table has 350,000 to 500,000 distinct CDR3 sequences. Study results and caveats: The inverse Simpson measure of TCRbeta diversity was lower in IBD patients than in healthy co-twins. Results did not support any single strong IBD-associated signal or clonotype.

There are 16 residues in the CDR3. CDR1 and CDR2 (germline): SGHTA, FQGTGA. What was sequenced was blood. The source is a human donor with ulcerative colitis or Crohn's disease, or a healthy co-twin of an affected twin (not recorded which). The chain has TRBV7-3 and TRBJ2-3; TCRdb names TRBD2, which stays unverified in the absence of DNA. The CDR3 here is CASSQLAGGLGGTQYF.